This T cell receptor beta chain was sequenced in a study of blood T cell repertoires in COVID-19. In Seattle, patients joined the study during active infection and were tracked longitudinally. Source study methods: Researchers report that nucleated cell counts were estimated from reference gene primer amplification. Generated by immunoSEQ multiplex PCR, the TCRdb table keeps only in-frame clones and is missing some. V, J and clone size derive from that table, while D and trimming were established from the DNA sequence. The repertoire includes about 56,000 clones, 89% of them detected once, and approximately 45% sits in the top ten. V was clipped by 6 bases and J by 0 bases, with 15 bases between them. In germline, CDR1 is MNHEY, CDR2 SVGAGI. CDR3 length equals 15 residues.

Sequencing input: peripheral blood. V is TRBV6-5 and J is TRBJ2-7; tentatively, D is TRBD2 (6 bases). The clonotype comes from an older woman with COVID-19, enrolled during active disease. This CDR3 reads CASRPTSPDSYEQYF. DNA of the CDR3: TGTGCCAGCAGACCCACTAGCCCTGACTCCTACGAGCAGTACTTC.